The 23 T cell receptor beta chains reported below all come from one sample, sequenced in a study of shared clonotypes between healthy human individuals. Produced via immunoSEQ multiplex PCR; TCRdb's table is partial and in-frame only. Of around 2.3 million clones in the sample, approximately 96% were seen once. The specimen sequenced was naive CD4+ T cells sorted from blood. Subset indicated: CD45RA+ positively selected. The origin of the receptors is a man in his late teens or twenties in good health.

The rearrangement links TRBV28 to TRBJ2-5; TRBD2 agrees at 7 bases. This CDR3 has 15 residues. V lost 5 bases and J lost 5; bases outside the gene matches: 11. Germline CDR1 is MDHEN and CDR2 is SYDVKM. The CDR3 protein is CASSGEFRGGETQYF. CDR3 bases: TGTGCCAGCAGTGGGGAGTTCCGGGGAGGGGAGACCCAGTACTTC. The full variable domain, its missing parts supplied by reference TRBV28 and TRBJ2-5, is DVKVTQSSRYLVKRTGEKVFLECVQDMDHENMFWYRQDPGLGLRLIYFSYDVKMKEKGDIPEGYSVSREKKERFSLILESASTNQTSMYLCASSGEFRGGETQYFGPGTRLLVL.

This chain connects TRBV2 to TRBJ1-5, with TRBD1 matching over 9 bases. Germline loops: CDR1 SNHLY, CDR2 FYNNEI. CDR3 size: 13 residues. With V trimmed by 9 bases and J by 6 bases, 6 bases remained unmatched. This CDR3 is CASGETGGQPQHF. The CDR3 DNA sequence: TGTGCCAGTGGAGAGACAGGGGGTCAGCCCCAGCATTTT.

The chain recombines TRBV6-5 with TRBJ2-7; maybe TRBD1 (5 bases). Germline lookup yields CDR1 MNHEY and CDR2 SVGAGI. This CDR3 region has 13 residues. The V end lost 2 bases, the J end lost 2 bases, and 7 bases lay between the germline ends. The CDR3 here is CASSYTGPYEQYF. The CDR3 nucleotides read TGTGCCAGCAGTTACACAGGCCCCTACGAGCAGTACTTC.

CDR3 bases: TGTGCCAGCAGCTTGACCCCCCCCGGAGCTGGTGAGCAGTTCTTC. Translated: CASSLTPPGAGEQFF. The V call is TRBV11-1, the J call TRBJ2-1, with no clear D. CDR1 SGHAT and CDR2 FQDESV come from the germline V gene (reference sequence). The CDR3 extends over 15 amino acids. V gave up 3 bases and J gave up 9 bases, with 18 bases separating them.

This chain uses TRBV11-3 with TRBJ2-7; perhaps TRBD2 as D (6 bases). Germline V gene sequence: CDR1 SGHNT, CDR2 YENEEA. This CDR3 is built from 13 residues. Trimming took off 2 bases at V and 7 bases at J, with 12 bases between the two ends. CDR3 nucleotide sequence: TGTGCCAGCAGCTTATCCGCGGCGGGGGAGCAGTACTTC. Translation: CASSLSAAGEQYF.

This clone has a single count. V and J are TRBV11-1 and TRBJ2-1; the D is unclear. Trimming took 1 base from V and 0 from J, leaving 13 bases between them. From germline, CDR1 is SGHAT and CDR2 FQDESV (reference sequence). The CDR3 consists of 17 residues. The CDR3 nucleotides are TGTGCCAGCAGCTTAGGTAATCGAGTCCCCTCCTACAATGAGCAGTTCTTC. It specifies CASSLGNRVPSYNEQFF.

The V gene is TRBV5-4, the J gene TRBJ2-1, with 13 bases identical to TRBD2. Germline loops: CDR1 SGHNT, CDR2 YYREEE (reference sequence). Unmatched junction bases numbered 2, after V lost 4 bases and J lost 1 base. This CDR3 is built from 16 residues. The CDR3 DNA reads TGTGCCAGCAGCCAGGGACTAGCGGGATCCTACAATGAGCAGTTCTTC. This translates into CASSQGLAGSYNEQFF.

The chain employs TRBV5-1 and TRBJ1-4; no reliable D call. V was shortened by 0 bases and J by 5 bases, with 5 bases between the two germline ends. CDR3 size: 13 residues. Germline V lookup: CDR1 SGHRS, CDR2 YFSETQ. As DNA, the CDR3 is TGCGCCAGCAGCTTGGCCGAGAATGAAAAACTGTTTTTT. As protein: CASSLAENEKLFF.

This chain links TRBV2 with TRBJ1-4; unclear D gene. Germline CDR1 and CDR2: SNHLY and FYNNEI. The CDR3 spans 13 residues. V was trimmed by 7 bases and J by 6 bases, leaving 12 bases between them. CDR3 in amino acids: CASTLVVDEKLFF. The CDR3, as DNA: TGTGCCAGCACTCTGGTGGTAGATGAAAAACTGTTTTTT.

The genes are TRBV27 and TRBJ2-1; TRBD1 might be the D (6 bases). CDR1 MNHEY and CDR2 SMNVEV come from the germline V gene (reference sequence). The CDR3 loop spans 16 amino acids. The V gene lost 4 bases and the J gene lost 2 bases, with 15 bases spanning the gap. The CDR3 nucleotides are TGTGCCAGCAGTTACACCCCCGGGACAACCTACAATGAGCAGTTCTTC. Its translation: CASSYTPGTTYNEQFF.

The chain is built from TRBV5-1 and TRBJ1-2; D unclear. V lost 6 bases and J 3 bases, leaving 15 bases between the germline ends. The CDR3 spans 14 residues. CDR1 SGHRS and CDR2 YFSETQ come from the germline V gene. The DNA of the CDR3 is TGCGCCAGCAACAGACGACCAAAGGACTATGGCTACACCTTC. It specifies CASNRRPKDYGYTF.

CDR3 residues: CASSSLAGIDYNEQFF. CDR3 bases: TGTGCCAGCAGCTCTCTAGCGGGGATAGATTACAATGAGCAGTTCTTC. This sequence joins TRBV28 and TRBJ2-1, with TRBD2 matching over 9 bases. The CDR3 is 16 amino acids. In germline, CDR1 is MDHEN, CDR2 SYDVKM. Unmatched junction bases numbered 10, after V lost 6 bases and J lost 4 bases.

This clone was observed once. V and J are TRBV11-2 and TRBJ2-3; possible D gene TRBD1, 6 bases. Germline values: CDR1 SGHAT, CDR2 FQNNGV. This CDR3 is built from 14 residues. Trimming left V 4 bases short and J 2 bases short, with 10 bases between. The CDR3: CASSSRQVTDTQYF. The CDR3 nucleotides read TGTGCCAGCAGCTCAAGACAGGTCACAGATACGCAGTATTTT.

The J gene is TRBJ2-7, the V gene TRBV30, with D perhaps TRBD2 (7 bases). CDR1 and CDR2 (germline): GTSNPN, SVGIG (reference sequence). The CDR3 length is 13 residues. The V end was cut by 3 bases, the J end by 4 bases, with 13 bases between. The DNA of the CDR3 is TGTGCCTGGAGGCCCGGGGGGCGGTACGAGCAGTACTTC. Its protein product is CAWRPGGRYEQYF. The whole variable domain, remainder taken from reference TRBV30 and TRBJ2-7, is SQTIHQWPATLVQPVGSPLSLECTVEGTSNPNLYWYRQAAGRGLQLLFYSVGIGQISSEVPQNLSASRPQDRQFILSSKKLLLSDSGFYLCAWRPGGRYEQYFGPGTRLTVT.

This rearrangement joins TRBV30 to TRBJ2-3, with TRBD1 as a possible D gene (6 bases). The CDR3 is 15 residues long. Germline-derived CDR1 and CDR2 are GTSNPN and SVGIG (reference sequence). V lost 5 bases, J lost 4 bases, and 19 bases lay in between. This CDR3 reads CAWLRRTDGADTQYF. The CDR3 nucleotides are TGTGCCTGGCTACGAAGGACAGACGGTGCAGATACGCAGTATTTT.

V usage is TRBV5-6 and J usage is TRBJ2-5, with 7 bases that match TRBD2. After removal of 0 bases from V and 4 bases from J, the junction contained 6 bases not matched to a gene. There are 15 residues in the CDR3. Per the germline V gene, CDR1 is SGHDT and CDR2 is YYEEEE. The CDR3 DNA reads as TGTGCCAGCAGCTTGGACGCGGGAGCGGTAGAGACCCAGTACTTC. Amino acids: CASSLDAGAVETQYF.

Concerning this clone: The sample carries other DNA sequences with the same CDR3. J is TRBJ1-5 and V is TRBV10-3, with D perhaps TRBD1 (6 bases). The CDR3 loop spans 13 amino acids. Germline assignment: CDR1 ENHRY and CDR2 SYGVKD. V lost 3 bases and J lost 4, with 7 bases in between. The CDR3 protein is CAISEDRNQPQHF. CDR3 nucleotides: TGTGCCATCAGTGAAGACAGGAATCAGCCCCAGCATTTT.

The CDR3 loop is CAIRGTAADTEAFF. In DNA form, the CDR3 reads TGTGCCATCAGGGGGACAGCAGCGGACACTGAAGCTTTCTTT. This chain connects TRBV10-3 to TRBJ1-1, with TRBD1 matching over 7 bases. The CDR3 sequence is 14 residues long. V gave up 6 bases and J gave up 3 bases; unmatched junction bases: 7. CDR1 and CDR2 from the germline V gene are ENHRY and SYGVKD.

The chain couples TRBV6-5 to TRBJ1-2; possibly TRBD1 for D (6 bases). V lost 0 bases, J lost 4 bases, and 12 bases lay in between. Germline-derived CDR1 and CDR2 are MNHEY and SVGAGI. There are 15 residues in the CDR3. The CDR3 protein is CASSYSGEGVYGYTF. The CDR3 bases are TGTGCCAGCAGTTACTCGGGCGAGGGGGTCTATGGCTACACCTTC.

The chain carries TRBV7-2 and TRBJ2-3; TRBD2 agrees at 8 bases. The CDR3 contains 14 residues. Germline values: CDR1 SGHTA, CDR2 FQGNSA. Germline trimming cut 11 bases from V and 4 bases from J; bases unmatched to any gene: 11. Here the CDR3 reads CALQGTSGPDTQYF. Here the CDR3 DNA reads TGTGCCCTTCAGGGAACTAGCGGTCCAGATACGCAGTATTTT.

The V call is TRBV5-4, the J call TRBJ2-7; TRBD2 is a possible D gene (5 bases). Trimming left V 4 bases short and J 5 bases short, with 13 bases between. This CDR3 has 13 residues. The germline V gene has CDR1 SGHNT and CDR2 YYREEE (reference sequence). In DNA, the CDR3 is TGTGCCAGCAGCATGGTGTCGGGGAACGAGCAGTACTTC. Amino acid sequence: CASSMVSGNEQYF.

This chain joins TRBV27 and TRBJ2-3, with 10 nucleotides matching TRBD2. With V trimmed by 7 bases and J by 1 base, 5 bases remained unmatched. This CDR3 is 15 amino acids long. Germline V gene lookup returns CDR1 MNHEY and CDR2 SMNVEV (reference sequence). CDR3 DNA: TGTGCCAGCAAACTAGCGGGGCGGGGCACAGATACGCAGTATTTT. Its protein is CASKLAGRGTDTQYF.

The chain couples TRBV10-3 to TRBJ2-2; D might be TRBD1 (6 bases). V was pared by 7 bases and J by 6 bases, with 6 bases between. This CDR3 is built from 11 residues. The germline gives CDR1 ENHRY, CDR2 SYGVKD. The CDR3 loop is CAIKGAGELFF. The CDR3 DNA follows: TGTGCCATCAAGGGGGCCGGGGAGCTGTTTTTT.